Listed below are T cell receptor beta chains from one sample, sequenced in a study of human T cells and chemical hapten exposure. MiXCR was run by TCRdb on the RACE reads, yielding one entry per CDR3 protein. The table records some 96,000 distinct CDR3 sequences, 7.5% to 10% of them present only once. The sample consisted of whole blood, taken in connection with sensitization to the hapten diphenylcyclopropenone (DPC). These TCRs come from a woman aged 40 to 50 with alopecia areata. Some clones in this sample may be carry-over from other donors' samples. The CDR3 runs from the conserved cysteine through the conserved F or W. Fields, in order: V gene, J gene, D gene, clone size, CDR3 DNA, CDR3 protein. The D gene is left open where the match is weak. Clone size, where shown, is once, few, many, or a class for clones that have expanded.

V: TRBV18; J: TRBJ1-4; D: -; size: many; DNA: TGTGCCAGCTCACCGGTCGACTCAATCGGGGAAAAACTGTTTTTT; CDR3: CASSPVDSIGEKLFF
V: TRBV7-2; J: TRBJ2-1; D: -; size: few; DNA: TGTGCCAGCAGCTTATCCAGGGGCCACAATGAGCAGTTCTTC; CDR3: CASSLSRGHNEQFF
V: TRBV28; J: TRBJ2-1; D: -; size: few; DNA: TGTGCCAGCAGTTTCCCCTACAATGAGCAGTTCTTC; CDR3: CASSFPYNEQFF
V: TRBV28; J: TRBJ1-5; D: -; size: -; DNA: TGTGCCAGCAGCCGGGACGGGACCAATCAGCCCCAGCATTTT; CDR3: CASSRDGTNQPQHF
V: TRBV10-2; J: TRBJ1-2; D: -; size: -; DNA: TGCGCCAGCAGTGAGGGAAGGATGTCTAACTATGGCTACACCTTC; CDR3: CASSEGRMSNYGYTF
V: TRBV4-3; J: TRBJ2-1; D: -; size: -; DNA: TGCGCCAGCAGCCAAGATACGACTACAACTCCCAGCTCCTACAATGAGCAGTTCTTC; CDR3: CASSQDTTTTPSSYNEQFF
V: TRBV6-2/TRBV6-3; J: TRBJ2-3; D: -; size: many; DNA: TGTGCCAGCACAGCGAGGGGCACAGATACGCAGTATTTT; CDR3: CASTARGTDTQYF
V: TRBV6-2/TRBV6-3; J: TRBJ2-1; D: -; size: many; DNA: TGTGCCAGCAGCCCCCGGCTCCGGACGAGGGATGAGCAGTTCTTC; CDR3: CASSPRLRTRDEQFF
V: TRBV23-1; J: TRBJ2-1; D: TRBD1; size: -; DNA: TGCGCCAGCAGTCACGGCCGGCCAGGGGGCCATGAGCAGTTCTTC; CDR3: CASSHGRPGGHEQFF
V: TRBV28; J: TRBJ2-7; D: TRBD2; size: -; DNA: TGTGCCAGCGGTGACGCGATAGCTAGCGGGAGGGCACTCGAGCAGTACTTC; CDR3: CASGDAIASGRALEQYF
V: TRBV6-5; J: TRBJ2-7; D: TRBD1; size: many; DNA: TGTGCCATCGCTCGGGTACCGGACAGGGGCTACGAGCAGTACTTC; CDR3: CAIARVPDRGYEQYF
V: TRBV7-8; J: TRBJ2-1; D: TRBD2; size: many; DNA: TGTGCCAGCAGCTCGGTCAATAGCGGGAATATTGGTTATGAGCAGTTCTTC; CDR3: CASSSVNSGNIGYEQFF
V: TRBV2; J: TRBJ2-6; D: -; size: many; DNA: TGTGCCAGCAGTGAACTCGTCAGGCTACCTTCTGGGGCCAACGTCCTGACTTTC; CDR3: CASSELVRLPSGANVLTF
V: TRBV20-1; J: TRBJ2-1; D: TRBD2; size: -; DNA: TGCAGTGCTAGTGATGCTAGCGGGAGGTTGAACAATGAGCAGTTCTTC; CDR3: CSASDASGRLNNEQFF
V: TRBV19; J: TRBJ2-1; D: -; size: many; DNA: TGTGCCAGTTCTGGGCCCCCATCCTACAATGAGCAGTTCTTC; CDR3: CASSGPPSYNEQFF
V: TRBV7-9; J: TRBJ1-6; D: -; size: -; DNA: TGTGCCAGCAGCTTAGCTGAGAAGGGGCCGAGCTCCTATAATTCACCCCTCCACTTT; CDR3: CASSLAEKGPSSYNSPLHF
V: TRBV7-6; J: TRBJ2-5; D: TRBD1; size: many; DNA: TGTGCCAGCAGCTTTCAGGGGGACGGAAAGGAGACCCAGTACTTC; CDR3: CASSFQGDGKETQYF
V: TRBV11-2; J: TRBJ1-5; D: -; size: many; DNA: TGTGCCAGCAGCTTACTGGGGGCGAACAATCAGCCCCAGCATTTT; CDR3: CASSLLGANNQPQHF
V: TRBV11-3; J: TRBJ2-4; D: -; size: many; DNA: TGTGCCAGCAGCTTAGGCCCAGAAAACATTCAGTACTTC; CDR3: CASSLGPENIQYF
V: TRBV29-1; J: TRBJ1-1; D: -; size: many; DNA: TGCAGCGTTGTCGAGGGTATCACTGAAGCTTTCTTT; CDR3: CSVVEGITEAFF
V: TRBV11-2; J: TRBJ2-1; D: -; size: many; DNA: TGTGCCAGCAGCTTCCAGGGGGGATTAGATGAGCAGTTCTTC; CDR3: CASSFQGGLDEQFF
V: TRBV7-9; J: TRBJ2-5; D: -; size: few; DNA: TGTGCCAGCAGCCCCGGAGGGGGGGGAGAGACCCAGTACTTC; CDR3: CASSPGGGGETQYF
V: TRBV20-1; J: TRBJ1-5; D: TRBD1; size: -; DNA: TGCAGTGCTAGAATAAGGACAGGGGGCAACAATCAGCCCCAGCATTTT; CDR3: CSARIRTGGNNQPQHF
V: TRBV5-1; J: TRBJ1-4; D: -; size: few; DNA: TGCGCCAGCAGCAACCGGTCGAAGGCCGAAAAACTGTTTTTT; CDR3: CASSNRSKAEKLFF
V: TRBV6-2/TRBV6-3; J: TRBJ1-2; D: -; size: few; DNA: TGTGCCAGCAGTTATAACGACAGGATTTATGGCTACACCTTC; CDR3: CASSYNDRIYGYTF